This entry features one T cell receptor beta chain sequence. The data were obtained in a study of blood T cell repertoires in COVID-19. Study overall: Spain, Italy and the United States supplied samples that represented acute and convalescent COVID-19. Sources were T cells, B-cell-depleted T cells, or PBMCs; the material itself was cDNA or gDNA.

Under the authors' procedure: Using reference gene primer amplification, nucleated cell counts were estimated. TCRdb's table, derived via immunoSEQ multiplex PCR, lists solely in-frame clones and lacks some. The D gene and trimming were derived from the DNA, and the V and J assignments and clone size from that table. This sample has 150,000 to 200,000 clones; 88% occur once, and the top ten carry about 3.9%. Sequencing was done on a sample of peripheral blood. The source of this sequence is a young woman with acute or convalescent COVID-19.

The CDR3 DNA reads as TGTGCCAGCACCCAAGGAAGGGCAGGGCAACCCGGGGAGCTGTTTTTT. Encoded protein: CASTQGRAGQPGELFF. The rearrangement uses TRBV28 and TRBJ2-2; D is possibly TRBD1 (5 bases). V dropped 7 bases and J dropped 6 bases, with 21 bases sitting between them. The CDR3 covers 16 residues. Germline assignment: CDR1 MDHEN and CDR2 SYDVKM.